The rows below give T cell receptor beta chains drawn from one sample of a study of beta chain features in type 1 diabetes. Only in-frame clones appear in the TCRdb table, and some are missing; sequencing was by immunoSEQ multiplex PCR. This table has hundreds of thousands of clones, about 14% appearing once. Sequencing was performed on naive CD4+ T cells from blood. These receptors originate from a man between 18 and 29 years old in good health. Both conserved end residues are part of each CDR3. A D gene is named only where the DNA matches it firmly. The size field is filled for only some rows; it gives once, few, many or a size class.

NA	TRBD1	TRBJ1-1	TRBV29-1	TGCAGCGTGGAGACAGGGCGGGGCACTGAAGCTTTCTTT	CSVETGRGTEAFF
few	TRBD1	TRBJ1-2	TRBV10-3	TGTGCCATCAGTGGGGTTCCAGGGGGCAGTGGTGGCTACACCTTC	CAISGVPGGSGGYTF
few	TRBD2	TRBJ2-3	TRBV6-6	TGTGCCAGCAGAGATAGCGGGAGAACAGATACGCAGTATTTT	CASRDSGRTDTQYF
few	TRBD1	TRBJ2-2	TRBV6-5	TGTGCCAGTGGGACAGGGGCGAACACCGGGGAGCTGTTTTTT	CASGTGANTGELFF
few	TRBD1	TRBJ2-7	TRBV18	TGTGCCAGCTCGACCGGGACAGCCTACGAGCAGTACTTC	CASSTGTAYEQYF
NA	NA	TRBJ1-1	TRBV18	TGTGCCAGCTCACCCGAGAAGGACACTGAAGCTTTCTTT	CASSPEKDTEAFF
few	NA	TRBJ2-5	TRBV7-2	TGTGCCAGCAGCCCCTCCCCGCGAGGGCCCCCGTACTTC	CASSPSPRGPPYF
NA	NA	TRBJ2-2	TRBV27	TGTGCCAGCAGTCCCTGGGGGACCGCGAACACCGGGGAGCTGTTTTTT	CASSPWGTANTGELFF
NA	NA	TRBJ1-2	TRBV14	TGTGCCAGCAGCCAAGATTTGAGGGTAAACACCTTC	CASSQDLRVNTF
NA	NA	TRBJ2-3	TRBV30	TGTGCCTGGAGGGGACTCTCAGGACCTTATACGCAGTATTTT	CAWRGLSGPYTQYF
few	TRBD1	TRBJ1-5	TRBV9	TGTGCCAGCAGCCGCCTGGGACAGGGGGGTCAGCCCCAGCATTTT	CASSRLGQGGQPQHF
NA	NA	TRBJ2-3	TRBV7-9	TGTGCCAGCAGGCCCTCCGCTAGCACAGATACGCAGTATTTT	CASRPSASTDTQYF
NA	NA	TRBJ2-1	TRBV18	TGTGCCAGCTCAACACTGGTTGGCGGTGGGAATGAGCAGTTCTTC	CASSTLVGGGNEQFF
many	NA	TRBJ2-2	TRBV4-3	TGCGCCAGCAGCCGGCCTCTGACCGGGGAGCTGTTTTTT	CASSRPLTGELFF
NA	NA	TRBJ2-6	TRBV14	TGTGCCAGCAGCCAAGATTGGTTACGATCTGGGGCCAACGTCCTGACTTTC	CASSQDWLRSGANVLTF
NA	TRBD1	TRBJ1-1	TRBV20-1	TGCAGTCGGGACAGGGCTGAAGCTTTCTTT	CSRDRAEAFF
NA	TRBD1	TRBJ1-1	TRBV5-4	TGTGCCAGCAGCCCCCCGGACAGGGGAAACACTGAAGCTTTCTTT	CASSPPDRGNTEAFF
few	NA	TRBJ2-7	TRBV4-2	TGTGCCAGCAGCCAAGGGCCCTACGAGCAGTACTTC	CASSQGPYEQYF
few	NA	TRBJ1-2	TRBV28	TGTGCCAGCAGTTCAATAGCAGAACTCTATGGCTACACCTTC	CASSSIAELYGYTF
few	NA	TRBJ2-4	TRBV6-5	TGTGCCAGCAGCCCTGGGCAAGTGACCAAAAACATTCAGTACTTC	CASSPGQVTKNIQYF
NA	NA	TRBJ1-1	TRBV7-9	TGTGCCAGCAGCTTAGTGAGCTCCTTCACTGAAGCTTTCTTT	CASSLVSSFTEAFF
NA	NA	TRBJ2-6	TRBV5-1	TGCGCCAGCAGCTTAAATACAGGGTCTGGGGCCAACGTCCTGACTTTC	CASSLNTGSGANVLTF
few	NA	TRBJ2-3	TRBV2	TGTGCCAGCACCCCAACAGGGACAGATACGCAGTATTTT	CASTPTGTDTQYF
NA	NA	TRBJ2-2	TRBV5-6	TGTGCCAGCAGCCCCACTAGCTTCACCGGGGAGCTGTTTTTT	CASSPTSFTGELFF
NA	NA	TRBJ2-1	TRBV15	TGTGCCACCAGCTTGATGATACCCCGGACGAACAATGGGCAGTTCTTC	CATSLMIPRTNNGQFF
NA	TRBD1	TRBJ1-2	TRBV7-3	TGTGCCAGCAGCTTCATCACTGGGACAGGGGGAGCGGGCTACACCTTC	CASSFITGTGGAGYTF
NA	TRBD1	TRBJ1-3	TRBV30	TGTGCCTGGCCGGACAGGGGTGAAAACACCATATATTTT	CAWPDRGENTIYF
NA	NA	TRBJ1-1	TRBV7-9	TGTGCCAGCAGCTTAGTTAACAGCCCGAACACTGAAGCTTTCTTT	CASSLVNSPNTEAFF
NA	NA	TRBJ1-5	TRBV4-3	TGCGCCAGCAGCCAAGAGTGGACAAACAATCAGCCCCAGCATTTT	CASSQEWTNNQPQHF
NA	TRBD1	TRBJ1-6	TRBV9	TGTGCCAGCAGCGGGTCCGGGACAGGGTTGGGTTCACCCCTCCACTTT	CASSGSGTGLGSPLHF
few	TRBD1	TRBJ2-7	TRBV18	TGTGCCAGCTCCCGCCGCGGGACAGGGGTCTACGAGCAGTACTTC	CASSRRGTGVYEQYF
few	TRBD2	TRBJ2-1	TRBV27	TGTGCCAGCAGCCAAGAGCGACTAGCGGGATCCTACAATGAGCAGTTCTTC	CASSQERLAGSYNEQFF
NA	NA	TRBJ1-2	TRBV9	TGTGCCAGCAGCGGGAACGAATATGGCTACACCTTC	CASSGNEYGYTF
NA	NA	TRBJ1-4	TRBV11-1	TGTGCCAGCAGCTTAAGGGAGTCTAATGAAAAACTGTTTTTT	CASSLRESNEKLFF
NA	TRBD2	TRBJ2-7	TRBV28	TGTGCCAGCAGTCCCTCTACCCCGGGACTAGTCTACGAGCAGTACTTC	CASSPSTPGLVYEQYF
NA	TRBD1	TRBJ1-1	TRBV20-1	TGCAGTTCTTTCGGACAGGATGAAGCTTTCTTT	CSSFGQDEAFF
NA	NA	TRBJ2-5	TRBV7-3	TGTGCCAGCAGCTTATGGGCACGAGGGGAGACCCAGTACTTC	CASSLWARGETQYF
NA	TRBD1	TRBJ2-7	TRBV5-1	TGCGCCAGCAGCTTGGCCGGGCAGGGGGCGACCTACGAGCAGTACTTC	CASSLAGQGATYEQYF
few	NA	TRBJ1-2	TRBV2	TGTGCCAGCAGTGAAAAGGGGAACTATGGCTACACCTTC	CASSEKGNYGYTF
NA	NA	TRBJ2-5	TRBV5-4	TGTGCCAGCAGCGATCGGGGAAAGCAAGAGACCCAGTACTTC	CASSDRGKQETQYF
NA	TRBD1	TRBJ2-3	TRBV13	TGTGCCAGCAGCGGGACAGGGGGCGGCACAGATACGCAGTATTTT	CASSGTGGGTDTQYF
NA	NA	TRBJ1-2	TRBV25-1	TGTGCCAGCAGTGATGCGGGGCCAGGAGGCTACACCTTC	CASSDAGPGGYTF
NA	TRBD1	TRBJ2-1	TRBV5-1	TGCGCCAGCAGCTTGGAACAGGGGGGAGGTGAGCAGTTCTTC	CASSLEQGGGEQFF
few	NA	TRBJ1-1	TRBV25-1	TGTGCCAGCAGTGGACAACAGGGAACTGAAGCTTTCTTT	CASSGQQGTEAFF
NA	TRBD2	TRBJ2-1	TRBV25-1	TGTGCCAGCAGTGAACGACTAGCACATGAGCAGTTCTTC	CASSERLAHEQFF
few	TRBD1	TRBJ2-7	TRBV27	TGTGCCAGCGCGGGGAACTACAGGGGGAGTTCAACCTACGAGCAGTACTTC	CASAGNYRGSSTYEQYF
NA	NA	TRBJ2-7	TRBV19	TGTGCCAGTAGTATAAGGTGGGGCCGGGGCTACGAGCAGTACTTC	CASSIRWGRGYEQYF
NA	NA	TRBJ1-2	TRBV19	TGTGCCAGTAGTATACGTACAGGGTTATATGGCTACACCTTC	CASSIRTGLYGYTF